This passage covers 17 T cell receptor beta chains from one sample sequenced in a study of CD8 T cells in ankylosing spondylitis. No antigens are known for them. Study outcomes and limitations: Seemingly distinctive of ankylosing spondylitis blood was a TCR beta motif formed by eight highly homologous variants.

TCRdb analysed the 5' RACE reads with MiXCR anew, one entry per CDR3 protein. The table lists about 700,000 distinct CDR3 sequences, 15% to 20% of them singletons. The material sequenced was blood, either unsorted or a sorted T cell fraction (not recorded which). These receptors originate from a male donor with ankylosing spondylitis.

A few counts support this clonotype. The CDR3 DNA reads TGCGCCAGCAGCCCGTGGGACAGCTCCACAACTAACTATGGCTACACCTTC. Translated: CASSPWDSSTTNYGYTF. This chain joins TRBV5-1 and TRBJ1-2, with TRBD1 matching 7 bases. This CDR3 has 17 amino acids. The V gene's germline CDR1 is SGHRS and CDR2 YFSETQ. The J segment lost 0 bases and the V segment lost 4 bases, leaving 12 bases of the junction unmatched.

The CDR3 is CASRTGTVASYEQYF. DNA of the CDR3: TGCGCCAGCAGGACTGGGACAGTTGCCTCCTACGAGCAGTACTTC. The chain uses TRBV5-1 and TRBJ2-7, with 7 bases that match TRBD1. Germline CDR1 SGHRS, CDR2 YFSETQ. Trimming removed 5 bases from V and 0 bases from J; junction bases left unmatched: 8. The CDR3 totals 15 residues.

This chain connects TRBV6-2 or TRBV6-3 to TRBJ2-2; 11 bases fit TRBD2. V was pared by 0 bases and J by 6 bases, with 6 bases of the junction left unmatched. Germline V gene sequence: CDR1 MNHEY, CDR2 SVGEGT. The CDR3 is made up of 17 amino acids. CDR3 residues: CASSYSELAGAPGELFF. The CDR3 coding sequence is TGTGCCAGCAGTTACTCGGAACTAGCGGGAGCCCCCGGGGAGCTGTTTTTT.

This clonotype was observed once. V and J are TRBV28 and TRBJ2-7, with 12 bases fitting TRBD1. The germline V gene has CDR1 MDHEN and CDR2 SYDVKM. V gave up 2 bases and J gave up 4 bases; unmatched junction bases: 12. This CDR3 is 18 amino acids long. The CDR3 nucleotides read TGTGCCAGCAGTTTAGGGACCCTAGTGGGACAGGGGGCATACGAGCAGTACTTC. Encoded protein: CASSLGTLVGQGAYEQYF.

V usage is TRBV20-1 and J usage is TRBJ2-3; D is unresolved. Trimming took 0 bases from V and 9 from J, leaving 7 bases between them. CDR1 is DFQATT, CDR2 SNEGSKA, per germline (reference sequence). CDR3 length: 11 residues. The CDR3 loop is CSARDERTQYF. DNA of the CDR3: TGCAGTGCTAGAGATGAGAGGACGCAGTATTTT.

This clonotype was observed a few times. The J gene is TRBJ2-7, the V gene TRBV5-5; D possibly corresponds to TRBD1 (5 bases). The CDR3 runs to 15 residues. The germline V and J ends were trimmed by 4 bases and 0 bases, with 14 bases remaining between them. Germline-derived CDR1 and CDR2 are SGHKS and YYEKEE (reference sequence). The CDR3, as DNA: TGTGCCAGCAGCCCGGGCCCTACAGGCTCCTACGAGCAGTACTTC. This codes for CASSPGPTGSYEQYF.

The sample holds a few counts of this clonotype. J is TRBJ2-1 and V is TRBV5-1, with 16 bases matching TRBD2. V lost 4 bases and J lost 8; bases outside the gene matches: 6. Germline loops: CDR1 SGHRS, CDR2 YFSETQ. CDR3 length: 16 amino acids. CDR3 nucleotide sequence: TGCGCCAGCAGCACGGGACTAGCGGGGGGGCTGGATGAGCAGTTCTTC. It specifies CASSTGLAGGLDEQFF.

The chain joins TRBV4-1 to TRBJ1-6; 7 bases are a match to TRBD1. From germline, CDR1 is MGHRA and CDR2 YSYEKL. V gave up 6 bases and J gave up 4 bases; unmatched junction bases: 12. The CDR3 length is 17 residues. The CDR3 DNA sequence: TGCGCCAGCAGAGAAGCCACAGGGGCACCTTATAATTCACCCCTCCACTTT. The encoded protein is CASREATGAPYNSPLHF.

This clonotype was counted a few times. The chain links TRBV5-1 to TRBJ1-4; D is perhaps TRBD1 (5 bases). The CDR3 runs 14 residues. The V end was cut by 4 bases, the J end by 2 bases, with 9 bases between. The V gene's germline CDR1 is SGHRS and CDR2 YFSETQ. This CDR3 reads CASSADSTNEKLFF. CDR3 in DNA: TGCGCCAGCAGCGCCGACAGTACTAATGAAAAACTGTTTTTT.

A few counts support this clonotype. V and J are TRBV5-1 and TRBJ1-2; TRBD1 matches 7 bases. The CDR3 totals 16 residues. Germline lookup yields CDR1 SGHRS and CDR2 YFSETQ. Trimming removed 3 bases from V and 8 bases from J; junction bases left unmatched: 16. CDR3 DNA: TGCGCCAGCAGCTCGGCAGTCTTGGACAGGAGATGGGGCTACACCTTC. It codes for CASSSAVLDRRWGYTF.

This clonotype was detected only a few times. This chain uses TRBV6-1 with TRBJ1-1; unclear D gene. CDR3 length: 14 residues. Trimming stripped 0 bases from V and 3 bases from J, with 8 bases between. The germline gives CDR1 MNHNS, CDR2 SASEGT. The CDR3 spells CASSEAYGYTEAFF. The DNA for the CDR3 is TGTGCCAGCAGTGAAGCCTACGGCTACACTGAAGCTTTCTTT.

This clonotype was detected a few times. The chain links TRBV11-2 to TRBJ2-5; 7 positions match TRBD1. The CDR3 is 17 amino acids. The trim removed 0 bases at V and 1 base at J, leaving 8 bases unmatched. The germline gives CDR1 SGHAT, CDR2 FQNNGV. The CDR3 region is CASSLEAGGTIQETQYF. In DNA, the CDR3 is TGTGCCAGCAGCTTAGAGGCAGGGGGAACGATCCAAGAGACCCAGTACTTC. Complete variable domain (other parts from reference TRBV11-2 and TRBJ2-5): EAGVAQSPRYKIIEKRQSVAFWCNPISGHATLYWYQQILGQGPKLLIQFQNNGVVDDSQLPKDRFSAERLKGVDSTLKIQPAKLEDSAVYLCASSLEAGGTIQETQYFGPGTRLLVL.

The chain joins TRBV5-5 to TRBJ2-1; tentative D call: TRBD1 (5 bases). With 5 bases removed from V and 0 bases from J, the gap between germline ends came to 15 bases. The CDR3 contains 16 residues. Germline V gives CDR1 SGHKS, CDR2 YYEKEE (reference sequence). This chain's CDR3 is CASSRQIPSSYNEQFF. In DNA, the CDR3 is TGTGCCAGCAGTAGACAGATTCCGAGCTCCTACAATGAGCAGTTCTTC.

The chain employs TRBV7-6 and TRBJ2-1; 13 bases fit TRBD2. The V segment lost 4 bases and the J segment 6 bases; nucleotides outside the gene matches: 3. Looked up from germline, CDR1 is SGHVS and CDR2 is FNYEAQ. The CDR3 is 15 amino acids. The CDR3 is CASSSTSGGGNEQFF. CDR3 nucleotides: TGTGCCAGCAGCTCCACTAGCGGGGGGGGCAATGAGCAGTTCTTC.

Many counts were recorded for this clonotype. The chain is built from TRBV3-1 and TRBJ2-3, with D uncertain. Trimming left V 5 bases short and J 8 bases short, with 11 bases between. The CDR3 contains 12 residues. The V gene's germline CDR1 is LGHDT and CDR2 YNNKEL (reference sequence). CDR3 in amino acids: CASSGYKGTQYF. CDR3 in DNA: TGTGCCAGCAGCGGTTACAAGGGTACGCAGTATTTT.

CDR3 loop: CASRESSGAQETQYF. The CDR3 bases are TGCGCCAGCAGGGAGAGTAGCGGGGCCCAAGAGACCCAGTACTTC. This chain connects TRBV5-1 to TRBJ2-5; 8 positions agree with TRBD2. Unmatched junction bases numbered 7, after V lost 5 bases and J lost 1 base. CDR3 length: 15 residues. The germline gives CDR1 SGHRS, CDR2 YFSETQ. Full variable domain (remainder filled in from reference TRBV5-1 and TRBJ2-5): KAGVTQTPRYLIKTRGQQVTLSCSPISGHRSVSWYQQTPGQGLQFLFEYFSETQRNKGNFPGRFSGRQFSNSRSEMNVSTLELGDSALYLCASRESSGAQETQYFGPGTRLLVL.

The rearrangement joins TRBV6-1 to TRBJ2-7, with 7 bases identical to TRBD1. This CDR3 is built from 17 residues. J lost 3 bases, V lost 5 bases, and 16 bases had no gene match. In germline, CDR1 is MNHNS, CDR2 SASEGT. The DNA for the CDR3 is TGTGCCAGCAGTCCCGGACAGGCAAAGGGGTACCTCTACGAGCAGTACTTC. It translates to CASSPGQAKGYLYEQYF.